The rows below give T cell receptor beta chains drawn from one sample of a study of T cells in Graves' hyperthyroidism and ophthalmopathy. TCRdb recomputed calls from the multiplex PCR reads with MiXCR, one row per CDR3 protein. The table shows more than 550,000 distinct CDR3 sequences, with around 15% occurring only once. The specimen sequenced was blood. These receptors were collected from a man aged 45 to 65 with Graves' hyperthyroidism. The CDR3 runs from the conserved cysteine through the conserved F or W. Each record gives: V gene, J gene, clone size, D gene, CDR3 DNA, CDR3 protein. D genes are given only for firm matches. Size values are once, few and many counts, or a class for expanded clones, and some rows have none.

v_call: TRBV5-5; j_call: TRBJ2-1; clone_size: many; d_call: -; cdr3_nt: TGTGCCAGCAGCTTACCCGGGGCTTCTAACTACAATGAGCAGTTCTTC; cdr3_aa: CASSLPGASNYNEQFF
v_call: TRBV29-1; j_call: TRBJ1-4; clone_size: few; d_call: -; cdr3_nt: TGCAGCGTTGGAAAAGGGCCCTTAGCAACTAATGAAAAACTGTTTTTT; cdr3_aa: CSVGKGPLATNEKLFF
v_call: TRBV6-5; j_call: TRBJ2-3; clone_size: -; d_call: -; cdr3_nt: TGTGCCAGCAGTTACTCAGGGGCGGGAGATACGCAGTATTTT; cdr3_aa: CASSYSGAGDTQYF
v_call: TRBV18; j_call: TRBJ2-1; clone_size: many; d_call: TRBD1; cdr3_nt: TGTGCCAGCTCACCGACAGGGGAAGGCGATGAGCAGTTCTTC; cdr3_aa: CASSPTGEGDEQFF
v_call: TRBV3-1; j_call: TRBJ1-2; clone_size: many; d_call: -; cdr3_nt: TGTGCCAGCAGCCAACGGGACTATGGCTACACCTTC; cdr3_aa: CASSQRDYGYTF
v_call: TRBV6-2/TRBV6-3; j_call: TRBJ1-1; clone_size: few; d_call: -; cdr3_nt: TGTGCCAGCACTCTCTTGCCTATGGACAGTCTGAACACTGAAGCTTTCTTT; cdr3_aa: CASTLLPMDSLNTEAFF
v_call: TRBV2; j_call: TRBJ1-2; clone_size: many; d_call: -; cdr3_nt: TGTGCCAGCAGTGAATCACAGACCTATGGCTACACCTTC; cdr3_aa: CASSESQTYGYTF
v_call: TRBV6-5; j_call: TRBJ2-7; clone_size: -; d_call: TRBD1; cdr3_nt: TGTGCCAGCAGTTATCCTCCGGGACAGAGCTACGAGCAGTACTTC; cdr3_aa: CASSYPPGQSYEQYF
v_call: TRBV6-2/TRBV6-3; j_call: TRBJ2-3; clone_size: -; d_call: -; cdr3_nt: TGTGCCAGCAACAGACTCGCGGGCACAGATACGCAGTATTTT; cdr3_aa: CASNRLAGTDTQYF
v_call: TRBV5-1; j_call: TRBJ2-7; clone_size: few; d_call: -; cdr3_nt: TGCGCCAGCAGCTTGAAGGGGGAAGCCTACGAGCAGTACTTC; cdr3_aa: CASSLKGEAYEQYF
v_call: TRBV29-1; j_call: TRBJ2-1; clone_size: -; d_call: -; cdr3_nt: TGCAGCGTTGAAGACTATATAGCGGCTGAGCAGTTCTTC; cdr3_aa: CSVEDYIAAEQFF
v_call: TRBV20-1; j_call: TRBJ2-1; clone_size: -; d_call: -; cdr3_nt: TGCAGTGCTAGAGATCTGGGGGGGGGCAAATACAATGAGCAGTTCTTC; cdr3_aa: CSARDLGGGKYNEQFF
v_call: TRBV3-1; j_call: TRBJ2-7; clone_size: many; d_call: TRBD2; cdr3_nt: TGTGCCAGCAGCTCCCTGGGGCGGGAGAGTATCTACGAGCAGTACTTC; cdr3_aa: CASSSLGRESIYEQYF
v_call: TRBV5-1; j_call: TRBJ2-7; clone_size: few; d_call: -; cdr3_nt: TGCGCCAGCAGCTTCCGGGACCAGCCCTACGAGCAGTACTTC; cdr3_aa: CASSFRDQPYEQYF
v_call: TRBV11-2; j_call: TRBJ1-1; clone_size: many; d_call: -; cdr3_nt: TGTGCCAGCAGCTTAGATCGAGAGACAGGGAACACTGAAGCTTTCTTT; cdr3_aa: CASSLDRETGNTEAFF
v_call: TRBV19; j_call: TRBJ1-5; clone_size: -; d_call: -; cdr3_nt: TGTGCCAGTAGTTGGGTTGAACAGCCCCAGCATTTT; cdr3_aa: CASSWVEQPQHF
v_call: TRBV5-1; j_call: TRBJ1-1; clone_size: few; d_call: -; cdr3_nt: TGCGCCAGCAGCTTGGCGGCACCGAGAGGGACTGAAGCTTTCTTT; cdr3_aa: CASSLAAPRGTEAFF
v_call: TRBV29-1; j_call: TRBJ1-4; clone_size: -; d_call: -; cdr3_nt: TGCAGCGCCAGGACAGACTCTAATGAAAAACTGTTTTTT; cdr3_aa: CSARTDSNEKLFF
v_call: TRBV5-1; j_call: TRBJ2-7; clone_size: many; d_call: -; cdr3_nt: TGCGCCAGCAGCTTCACCACACGAACCTACGAGCAGTACTTC; cdr3_aa: CASSFTTRTYEQYF
v_call: TRBV2; j_call: TRBJ2-1; clone_size: many; d_call: TRBD2; cdr3_nt: TGTGCCAGCATGGGCCAGGCGGGAGGTGTCAATGAGCAGTTCTTC; cdr3_aa: CASMGQAGGVNEQFF
v_call: TRBV5-6; j_call: TRBJ1-1; clone_size: -; d_call: -; cdr3_nt: TGTGCCAGCCGCGGTTGGGTTACTATGAACACTGAAGCTTTCTTT; cdr3_aa: CASRGWVTMNTEAFF
v_call: TRBV2; j_call: TRBJ1-5; clone_size: many; d_call: TRBD1; cdr3_nt: TGTGCCAGCAGTCAGGGACAGCCAGACTTAAAGCCCCAGCATTTT; cdr3_aa: CASSQGQPDLKPQHF
v_call: TRBV28; j_call: TRBJ1-2; clone_size: many; d_call: TRBD1; cdr3_nt: TGTGCCAGCAGTTTATGGACAGGGGGTACGAGCCCCGACTACACCTTC; cdr3_aa: CASSLWTGGTSPDYTF
v_call: TRBV28; j_call: TRBJ2-3; clone_size: -; d_call: -; cdr3_nt: TGTGCCAGCAGCCCCCTGGGCAGAGAGGACACAGATACGCAGTATTTT; cdr3_aa: CASSPLGREDTDTQYF
v_call: TRBV5-8; j_call: TRBJ2-5; clone_size: -; d_call: -; cdr3_nt: TGTGCCAGCAGCCCGGGCCCCTGGGTACAGACCCAGTACTTC; cdr3_aa: CASSPGPWVQTQYF
v_call: TRBV28; j_call: TRBJ1-2; clone_size: many; d_call: -; cdr3_nt: TGTGCCAGCAGTTTAGGGGACTTCTATGGCTACACCTTC; cdr3_aa: CASSLGDFYGYTF
v_call: TRBV30; j_call: TRBJ2-7; clone_size: many; d_call: TRBD1; cdr3_nt: TGTGCCTGGAGCGTTAATTACAGGGGCAGTAAAGCTTACGAGCAGTACTTC; cdr3_aa: CAWSVNYRGSKAYEQYF